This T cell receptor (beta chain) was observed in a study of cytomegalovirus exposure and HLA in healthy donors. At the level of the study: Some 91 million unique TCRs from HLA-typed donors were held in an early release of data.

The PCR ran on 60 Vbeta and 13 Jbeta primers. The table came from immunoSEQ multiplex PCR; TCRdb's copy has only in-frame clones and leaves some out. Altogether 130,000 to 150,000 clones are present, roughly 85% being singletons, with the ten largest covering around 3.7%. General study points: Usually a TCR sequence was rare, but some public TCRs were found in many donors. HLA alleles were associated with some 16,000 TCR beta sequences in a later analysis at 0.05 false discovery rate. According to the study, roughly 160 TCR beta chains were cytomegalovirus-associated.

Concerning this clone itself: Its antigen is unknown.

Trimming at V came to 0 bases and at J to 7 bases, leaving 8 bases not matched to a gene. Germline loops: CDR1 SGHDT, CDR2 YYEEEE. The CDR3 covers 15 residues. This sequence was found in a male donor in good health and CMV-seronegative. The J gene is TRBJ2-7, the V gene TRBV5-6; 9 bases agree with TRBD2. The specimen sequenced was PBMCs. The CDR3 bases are TGTGCCAGCAGCTTGGGGGGCGGGAGGGCCGGTGAGCAGTACTTC. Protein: CASSLGGGRAGEQYF.